This T cell receptor (beta chain) came from a study of T and B cells in COVID-19 patients (dated by TCRdb to the early 2020s). A note on the overall study: In this study, adaptive immunity was profiled in COVID-19 patients who either had active infection or had recovered, using TRB and IGH repertoire sequencing of peripheral blood. The repository of TCR and BCR sequences included some 70 time points from more than 30 patients, and more than 7 million TCR sequences were analysed. As many as 9 follow-up blood samples were taken per patient, and some of the samples covered different disease stages within the same individual. In the active-infection cohort, 12 of 20 patients were critically ill and required mechanical ventilation or ECMO. Of the approximately 20 patients in the active-infection cohort, over 15 had comorbidities associated with unfavorable COVID-19 outcome. An age-matched reference group of 35 to 45 healthy donors negative for COVID-19 antibodies served as the comparison for repertoire analyses. A median age of approximately 35 years was recorded in the recovered cohort versus roughly 67 years in the active-infection cohort. The recovered cohort included approximately 18 patients who contributed some 21 samples, and most of those patients had mild to moderate COVID-19 that was managed on an outpatient basis. A couple of patients belonged to both the recovered and active cohorts because samples were available from active disease and after recovery. The investigation overall reported the following: The recovered cohort had 2,400 or so exclusive TCR clusters, including under 40 low-pGen clusters. Few blood samples were available from mildly ill patients while symptoms were present or from severe cases at early time points. Specific T cell subsets (CD4+/Treg/CD8+) and sorted SARS-CoV-2-responsive or tetramer+ T cells had not yet been sequenced, and the corresponding sequencing experiments were ongoing. The reported TCR clusters were stated to require prospective validation before clinical use. TRB repertoires were found to be highly clonal in active COVID-19, whereas diversity and richness at recovery were found to rise above healthy donor levels. The cohort was considered too small for HLA contributions to COVID-19 susceptibility or severity to be assessed. In patients with COVID-19, the usage of TRBV/TRBJ genes was reported to be strongly skewed.

Genomic DNA extracted from blood was used in amounts of about 250-550 ng for amplification of TRB repertoires. The CDR3 goes from the cysteine to the phenylalanine over 15 residues. Only the CDR3 DNA stays, 45 bases, in frame from base 1. V trim: 8 bases; J trim: 2 bases; unmatched bases: 6. In this sample, this clonotype turned up a few times. Its antigen remains unidentified. No per-base quality is available; no much larger clone lies one base away. Sequencing instrument: Illumina MiSeq. Multiplex PCR with BIOMED2 TRB-A/B primer pools was used to amplify the TRB rearrangements. Two consecutive PCRs added Illumina-compatible adapters and 7-nucleotide sample barcodes to the amplicons. Phusion HS II polymerase was used for all library PCRs. Amplicons were purified from gel with the NucleoSpin Gel and PCR Clean-up kit, quantified on Qubit, and pooled at roughly 4 nM. Amplicon pool quality was checked on an Agilent 2100 Bioanalyzer before Illumina next-generation sequencing. As for the authors' bioinformatics: MiXCR 3.0.8 with the default MiXCR reference library was used to annotate TRB rearrangements. Non-productive reads and sequences with fewer than 2 reads were removed, and every unique CDR3 nucleotide sequence was treated as one clone. Clonality, diversity, richness and V-J gene usage were calculated in R 3.5.1. GLIPH2 was used to cluster TCRs by CDR3 similarity, and OLGA was used to calculate generation probabilities. Only GLIPH2 clusters with at least four unique TCR clonotypes present in at least three individuals were retained. Using fastp at Q25 and MiXCR, TCRdb reprocessed the public reads and kept productive beta chains. Rows merge per CDR3 protein into single entries with the most common DNA and genes. TCRdb, rather than the study authors, made the V and J calls. This sample lists approximately 3,600 distinct CDR3 sequences; roughly 24% were detected once. Jointly, the top ten make up less than 20% of the sample.

The sequence was collected from a human donor with active COVID-19. Sequenced: blood. The chain is encoded by TRBV23-1 joined to TRBJ2-3, with 11 bases aligning to TRBD2. TRBV23-1 is an open reading frame, and its role is uncertain. The CDR3 corresponds to CASRSSGGFTDTQYF. The sequence in DNA is TGCGCCAGCCGCTCTAGCGGGGGGTTCACAGATACGCAGTATTTT.